The next 24 T cell receptor beta chains were all read from a single sample in a study of T cell responses to AZD1222 COVID-19 vaccine. Sequencing used immunoSEQ multiplex PCR; TCRdb keeps in-frame clones, though not all of them. The sample has about 97,000 clones, around 84% seen once. Sequences were derived from peripheral blood, sampled on day 0 of AZD1222 vaccination. The receptor source for this set is an adult in good health.

The chain has TRBV4-1 and TRBJ1-1, with D uncertain. V was clipped by 3 bases and J by 6 bases, with 11 bases between them. The CDR3 has 13 residues. CDR1 is MGHRA, CDR2 YSYEKL, per germline. CDR3 sequence: CASSHLEQPEAFF. The CDR3 nucleotides are TGCGCCAGCAGCCACTTAGAACAGCCTGAAGCTTTCTTT.

This clone was counted only a few times. This chain uses TRBV19 with TRBJ2-2; 9 nucleotides line up with TRBD1. Unmatched junction bases numbered 2, after V lost 0 bases and J lost 0 bases. The CDR3 runs 17 residues. The germline gives CDR1 LNHDA, CDR2 SQIVND (reference sequence). This chain's CDR3 is CASSIDRDRANTGELFF. DNA for the CDR3: TGTGCCAGTAGTATAGACCGGGACAGGGCGAACACCGGGGAGCTGTTTTTT.

J is TRBJ2-4 and V is TRBV5-1; D possibly corresponds to TRBD2 (6 bases). CDR3 length: 13 amino acids. Looked up from germline, CDR1 is SGHRS and CDR2 is YFSETQ. Between the trimmed V and J ends, which lost 3 bases and 6 bases, there was a span of 10 bases. DNA for the CDR3: TGCGCCAGCAGCTCGGTGGGGGGAAACATTCAGTACTTC. This codes for CASSSVGGNIQYF. Complete variable domain (other parts from reference TRBV5-1 and TRBJ2-4): KAGVTQTPRYLIKTRGQQVTLSCSPISGHRSVSWYQQTPGQGLQFLFEYFSETQRNKGNFPGRFSGRQFSNSRSEMNVSTLELGDSALYLCASSSVGGNIQYFGAGTRLSVL.

The J gene is TRBJ2-7, the V gene TRBV29-1, with TRBD1 identical over 10 bases. The CDR3 runs to 14 residues. The V gene's germline CDR1 is SQVTM and CDR2 ANQGSEA. V lost 4 bases to trimming and J lost 3 bases; unmatched junction nucleotides: 6. The CDR3: CSVGTGTGDYEQYF. The CDR3 DNA reads as TGCAGCGTTGGGACCGGGACAGGGGACTACGAGCAGTACTTC.

This clone was observed at least ten times. The chain employs TRBV20-1 and TRBJ2-2; D is ambiguous. The CDR3 contains 13 residues. Trimming stripped 3 bases from V and 3 bases from J, with 8 bases between. Looked up from germline, CDR1 is DFQATT and CDR2 is SNEGSKA (reference sequence). Here the CDR3 reads CSASELDTGELFF. Here the CDR3 DNA reads TGCAGTGCTAGTGAGCTTGACACCGGGGAGCTGTTTTTT.

CDR3: CASSQDPEVYGYTF. The CDR3 DNA follows: TGCGCCAGCAGCCAAGATCCAGAGGTCTATGGCTACACCTTC. The gene calls are TRBV4-1 and TRBJ1-2; D uncertain. V lost 0 bases to trimming and J lost 4 bases, with 9 bases between them. The CDR3 contains 14 residues. The germline gives CDR1 MGHRA, CDR2 YSYEKL.

The chain recombines TRBV10-3 with TRBJ1-2; D not resolved. This CDR3 has 14 residues. Trimming shortened V by 4 bases and J by 5 bases, and 14 bases separated the two germline ends. Per germline, CDR1 ENHRY and CDR2 SYGVKD. DNA for the CDR3: TGTGCCATCAGTGGGGCAGGCGCCAATTATGGCTACACCTTC. The encoded protein is CAISGAGANYGYTF.

This sequence joins TRBV6-5 and TRBJ2-5, with D possibly being TRBD1 (5 bases). V lost 5 bases and J lost 3, with 7 bases in between. CDR1 is MNHEY, CDR2 SVGAGI, per germline. CDR3 size: 12 residues. The CDR3 loop is CASSPTEETQYF. The CDR3 DNA reads TGTGCCAGCAGTCCGACAGAAGAGACCCAGTACTTC.

This clone was seen once. This rearrangement joins TRBV18 to TRBJ1-1; unclear D gene. V was cut by 2 bases and J by 0 bases, with 19 bases left in between. The CDR3 loop spans 18 amino acids. Looked up from germline, CDR1 is KGHSH and CDR2 is LQKENI. The CDR3 region has the DNA TGTGCCAGCTCACCATTGCGAGTGGATCTAGTCTTGAACACTGAAGCTTTCTTT. It translates to CASSPLRVDLVLNTEAFF.

This clone occurred once. The CDR3 DNA reads TGTGCCAGCAGGAGACAGCCCTACAATGAGCAGTTCTTC. This codes for CASRRQPYNEQFF. This chain links TRBV6-5 with TRBJ2-1, with TRBD1 as a possible D gene (5 bases). The length of the CDR3 is 13 residues. Between the trimmed V and J ends, which lost 6 bases and 2 bases, there was a span of 8 bases. The germline CDR1 and CDR2 sequences are MNHEY and SVGAGI.

The chain links TRBV28 to TRBJ2-2; 9 bases match TRBD1. V shed 7 bases, J shed 6 bases, and the junction held 9 bases outside the gene matches. CDR3 size: 15 residues. Germline assignment: CDR1 MDHEN and CDR2 SYDVKM. The CDR3 sequence: CASITGTGLSGELFF. CDR3 in DNA: TGTGCCAGCATCACCGGGACAGGGCTTTCCGGGGAGCTGTTTTTT. The whole variable domain, remainder taken from reference TRBV28 and TRBJ2-2, is DVKVTQSSRYLVKRTGEKVFLECVQDMDHENMFWYRQDPGLGLRLIYFSYDVKMKEKGDIPEGYSVSREKKERFSLILESASTNQTSMYLCASITGTGLSGELFFGEGSRLTVL.

V and J are TRBV30 and TRBJ2-7; no clear D. The CDR3 totals 11 residues. With 5 bases removed from V and 3 bases from J, the gap between germline ends came to 8 bases. CDR1 is GTSNPN, CDR2 SVGIG, per germline (reference sequence). The CDR3 loop reads CAWGLSYEQYF. CDR3 DNA sequence: TGTGCCTGGGGATTGAGCTACGAGCAGTACTTC. The whole variable domain, remainder taken from reference TRBV30 and TRBJ2-7, is SQTIHQWPATLVQPVGSPLSLECTVEGTSNPNLYWYRQAAGRGLQLLFYSVGIGQISSEVPQNLSASRPQDRQFILSSKKLLLSDSGFYLCAWGLSYEQYFGPGTRLTVT.

The CDR3 here is CASSSGVDYSYEQYF. CDR3 bases: TGTGCCAGCAGTTCGGGCGTGGACTATTCCTACGAGCAGTACTTC. The chain is built from TRBV5-4 and TRBJ2-7; a weak D match, TRBD2 (6 bases). The CDR3 consists of 15 residues. Germline CDR1 reads SGHNT; CDR2 reads YYREEE (reference sequence). V lost 5 bases, J lost 1 base, and 16 bases lay in between.

The chain recombines TRBV5-1 with TRBJ2-1; D call uncertain. The germline V gene has CDR1 SGHRS and CDR2 YFSETQ. The V and J ends lost 4 bases and 9 bases respectively, with 11 bases between them. This CDR3 comprises 12 residues. The CDR3 loop reads CASSTTMGEQFF. CDR3 sequence (DNA): TGCGCCAGCAGCACGACCATGGGTGAGCAGTTCTTC.

The chain carries TRBV30 and TRBJ1-2; D unresolved. Germline V CDR1 and CDR2: GTSNPN, SVGIG (reference sequence). The CDR3 is made up of 12 amino acids. Between the trimmed V and J ends, which lost 3 bases and 7 bases, there was a span of 12 bases. The CDR3: CAWRVSPSGYTF. CDR3 DNA sequence: TGTGCCTGGAGGGTCAGTCCGTCTGGCTACACCTTC.

The chain recombines TRBV11-2 with TRBJ1-1; D gene ambiguous. Trimming shortened V by 0 bases and J by 4 bases, and 12 bases separated the two germline ends. CDR3 length equals 15 residues. CDR1 is SGHAT, CDR2 FQNNGV, per germline. CDR3 DNA sequence: TGTGCCAGCAGCTTAGATAGTCGAGGGAGCACTGAAGCTTTCTTT. This gives the protein CASSLDSRGSTEAFF.

This clone appeared a few times. The rearrangement links TRBV4-3 to TRBJ2-2; 8 nucleotides align to TRBD1. V shed 5 bases, J shed 4 bases, and the junction held 6 bases outside the gene matches. CDR3 length: 15 amino acids. The germline CDR1 and CDR2 sequences are LGHNA and YSLEER. CDR3 loop: CASSTGGFTTGELFF. The CDR3 DNA reads TGCGCCAGCAGCACAGGGGGGTTTACCACCGGGGAGCTGTTTTTT.

The chain uses TRBV4-3 and TRBJ1-1, with 8 bases identical to TRBD1. Germline V gene data show CDR1 as LGHNA and CDR2 as YSLEER. Unmatched junction bases numbered 5, after V lost 3 bases and J lost 2 bases. CDR3 length: 15 residues. The CDR3 nucleotides read TGCGCCAGCAGCCAGGGACAGGCTACCAACACTGAAGCTTTCTTT. Translation gives CASSQGQATNTEAFF.

The chain links TRBV3-1 (or the pseudogene TRBV3-2) to TRBJ1-3, with a tentative D call TRBD1 (6 bases). The CDR3 consists of 16 residues. Trimming shortened V by 1 base and J by 0 bases, and 10 bases separated the two germline ends. Germline V gives CDR1 LGHDT, CDR2 YNNKEL (reference sequence). CDR3 in amino acids: CASSQGRQVSGNTIYF. CDR3 DNA sequence: TGTGCCAGCAGCCAAGGGCGACAGGTCTCTGGAAACACCATATATTTT.

The V gene is TRBV28, the J gene TRBJ1-1; TRBD1 agrees at 7 bases. CDR3 length: 16 amino acids. The junction had 9 bases not matched to a gene; V was cut back by 4 bases and J by 1 base. From germline, CDR1 is MDHEN and CDR2 SYDVKM. CDR3 protein: CASSSRRRGKNTEAFF. CDR3 bases: TGTGCCAGCAGTTCCCGACGCAGGGGGAAGAACACTGAAGCTTTCTTT.

In this sample, this clone turned up once. The gene calls are TRBV18 and TRBJ2-3; D is ambiguous. The CDR3 extends over 13 amino acids. V lost 6 bases, J lost 6 bases, and 13 bases lay in between. The V gene's germline CDR1 is KGHSH and CDR2 LQKENI. The CDR3 nucleotides are TGTGCCAGCTCTACCGGGCCCTCGGATACGCAGTATTTT. Translated, it gives CASSTGPSDTQYF. Supplemented by reference TRBV18 and TRBJ2-3, the full variable domain reads NAGVMQNPRHLVRRRGQEARLRCSPMKGHSHVYWYRQLPEEGLKFMVYLQKENIIDESGMPKERFSAEFPKEGPSILRIQQVVRGDSAAYFCASSTGPSDTQYFGPGTRLTVL.

The V and J genes are TRBV6-2 or TRBV6-3 and TRBJ2-3, with TRBD2 identical over 9 bases. The CDR3 has 14 residues. With 5 bases clipped from V and 3 bases from J, the junction kept 3 bases outside the gene matches. Germline V gene data show CDR1 as MNHEY and CDR2 as SVGEGT. The CDR3 loop reads CASSRTSVTDTQYF. CDR3 bases: TGTGCCAGCAGTCGGACTAGCGTTACAGATACGCAGTATTTT.

The V gene is TRBV9, the J gene TRBJ2-7, with D unclear. Germline V gene sequence: CDR1 SGDLS, CDR2 YYNGEE. CDR3 length: 14 amino acids. V lost 4 bases and J lost 4, with 15 bases in between. The CDR3 DNA is TGTGCCAGCAGCCCACGACTGGATGTGTACGAGCAGTACTTC. Amino acids: CASSPRLDVYEQYF.

This chain uses TRBV4-3 with TRBJ2-7; 8 bases are a match to TRBD2. Germline trimming cut 4 bases from V and 6 bases from J; bases unmatched to any gene: 5. The germline CDR1 and CDR2 sequences are LGHNA and YSLEER. The CDR3 has 13 amino acids. The CDR3 coding sequence is TGCGCCAGCAGCCTGGGACTAGGTCGCGAGCAGTACTTC. Residues: CASSLGLGREQYF.